The following is a TCR beta chain sequence with its context. Its target antigen remains unknown. Reading from cysteine to phenylalanine, the CDR3 counts 15 amino acids. The DNA is not on file. CDR1 and CDR2 are read off the germline V gene as MNHEY and SVGAGI. HCMV-specific IgG was detected in serum with a commercial ELISA kit to determine HCMV serostatus. Ficoll density gradient centrifugation was used to isolate peripheral blood mononuclear cells from blood. The data derive from a study of T cells expressing NK-cell markers (dated by TCRdb to about 2020). A note on the overall study: In sorted CD3+CD56+NKG2C+, CD3+CD56+NKG2C- and CD3+CD56-NKG2C+ T-cell subsets from several donors, TCR beta-chain repertoires were profiled. Among the eight sequenced donors, seven were HCMV-seropositive and one was HCMV-seronegative. The eight sequenced donors were randomly selected healthy volunteers, three men and five women. Illumina HiSeq 2000/2500, MiSeq or NextSeq was used to sequence libraries as 2 x 150 bp reads. Study-wide conclusions, independent of this receptor: It remained unclear whether the expanded NKG2C-expressing T cell clones were specific for HCMV antigens. In roughly six donors, the dominant CD3+CD56+NKG2C+ clonotypes were among the top 10 CD8+ clonotypes and accounted for about 1.0-8% of CD8+ T cells. Those dominant clonotypes were again the most abundant among CD3+CD56-NKG2C+ cells in four donors, at about 28.3-65%.

The listed sequencing device is Illumina HiSeq 2000. 5'RACE template switching, by which a universal primer site and unique molecular identifiers were added, was used to make TCR beta cDNA libraries. Priming for cDNA synthesis came from the TCR beta constant segment, and two successive PCR amplification steps followed. The paper's processing steps were these. Reads were demultiplexed and grouped by UMI with MIGEC, and clonotypes were assembled and quantified with MiTCR. To remove erroneous sequences, TCR cDNA sequences were retained only when supported by two or more reads. The tcR package was used for downstream repertoire analysis, and clonotypes were matched between fractions using CDR3 nucleotide sequence together with V segment. Antigen specificity was annotated against VDJdb with VDJmatch, allowing one amino acid substitution in CDR3. TCRdb reanalyzed the reads, keeping one entry per CDR3 protein sequence and omitting DNA. TCRdb's processing, not the study's, gives the V and J calls here. The table for this sample shows over 250,000 distinct CDR3 sequences. Jointly, the top ten make up 4.2% of the sample.

This clonotype was obtained from a woman between 18 and 70 years old in good health. Sequencing was performed on blood T cells: a sorted CD56 or NKG2C T cell subset, CD4+ or CD8+ T cells, or bulk PBMC T cells (not recorded which). The sequence joins TRBV6-5 to TRBJ1-1. The CDR3 region has the sequence CASSWRKLPNTEAFF.